Listed below are T cell receptor beta chains from one sample, sequenced in a study of shared clonotypes between healthy human individuals. Generated by immunoSEQ multiplex PCR, the TCRdb table keeps only in-frame clones and is missing some. The sample records around 2,000,000 clones, approximately 94% being singletons. Specimen: naive CD8+ T cells sorted from blood. Receptor source: a man aged 18 to 29 in good health. Both conserved end residues are part of each CDR3. Fields, in order: clone size, J gene, D gene, V gene, CDR3 DNA, CDR3 protein. D genes are given only for firm matches. For some rows the clone size is stated as once, few or many, or as a class when expanded; others skip it.

clone size: NA; J gene: TRBJ2-7; D gene: NA; V gene: TRBV27; CDR3 DNA: TGTGCCAGCAGTTTATCCGGGTTGGAGCAGTACTTC; CDR3 protein: CASSLSGLEQYF
clone size: once; J gene: TRBJ2-5; D gene: TRBD2; V gene: TRBV9; CDR3 DNA: TGTGCCAGCAGCGTCATGGGACTAGCGGCTGAAGAGACCCAGTACTTC; CDR3 protein: CASSVMGLAAEETQYF
clone size: NA; J gene: TRBJ2-7; D gene: NA; V gene: TRBV9; CDR3 DNA: TGTGCCAGCAGCTCCGAAGCACACGCCTACGAGCAGTACTTC; CDR3 protein: CASSSEAHAYEQYF
clone size: NA; J gene: TRBJ1-2; D gene: NA; V gene: TRBV4-1; CDR3 DNA: TGCGCCAGCAGCCAGGCAGGGTCCTTTTATGGCTACACCTTC; CDR3 protein: CASSQAGSFYGYTF
clone size: NA; J gene: TRBJ1-2; D gene: NA; V gene: TRBV6-5; CDR3 DNA: TGTGCCAGCAGTTACGGGGAAGACTATGGCTACACCTTC; CDR3 protein: CASSYGEDYGYTF
clone size: once; J gene: TRBJ2-3; D gene: TRBD2; V gene: TRBV7-6; CDR3 DNA: TGTGCCAGCAGCTCACTAGCGGGGGTAGAGGATACGCAGTATTTT; CDR3 protein: CASSSLAGVEDTQYF
clone size: NA; J gene: TRBJ2-7; D gene: TRBD1; V gene: TRBV7-9; CDR3 DNA: TGTGCCAGCAGCTTAGGGCAGGGGGTCCGCCACGAGCAGTACTTC; CDR3 protein: CASSLGQGVRHEQYF
clone size: once; J gene: TRBJ2-7; D gene: NA; V gene: TRBV4-3; CDR3 DNA: TGCGCCAGTAGCCAAGAAAGGACACGGGGCTACGAGCAGTACTTC; CDR3 protein: CASSQERTRGYEQYF
clone size: NA; J gene: TRBJ1-4; D gene: NA; V gene: TRBV6-1; CDR3 DNA: TGTGCCAGCAGTGCGGGTGCATCGGGGGCAGGTGAAAAACTGTTTTTT; CDR3 protein: CASSAGASGAGEKLFF
clone size: once; J gene: TRBJ2-7; D gene: TRBD1; V gene: TRBV6-5; CDR3 DNA: TGTGCCAGCAGCACCGGGACAGATCACTCCTACGAGCAGTACTTC; CDR3 protein: CASSTGTDHSYEQYF
clone size: NA; J gene: TRBJ1-2; D gene: NA; V gene: TRBV5-1; CDR3 DNA: TGCGCCAGCAGCTTGGACAGGGATGGTGGCTACACCTTC; CDR3 protein: CASSLDRDGGYTF
clone size: NA; J gene: TRBJ1-2; D gene: NA; V gene: TRBV13; CDR3 DNA: TGTGCCAGCGGGGACTATGGCTACACCTTC; CDR3 protein: CASGDYGYTF
clone size: NA; J gene: TRBJ2-7; D gene: NA; V gene: TRBV7-8; CDR3 DNA: TGTGCCAGCAGACTAGGCGGGGGCCTCCACGAGCAGTACTTC; CDR3 protein: CASRLGGGLHEQYF
clone size: once; J gene: TRBJ2-7; D gene: NA; V gene: TRBV19; CDR3 DNA: TGTGCCAGTAGTATCCGGCTTTTCTACGAGCAGTACTTC; CDR3 protein: CASSIRLFYEQYF
clone size: NA; J gene: TRBJ2-1; D gene: NA; V gene: TRBV29-1; CDR3 DNA: TGCAGCGTTGGTCTGGGGCGGGGTTACAATGAGCAGTTCTTC; CDR3 protein: CSVGLGRGYNEQFF
clone size: NA; J gene: TRBJ2-3; D gene: NA; V gene: TRBV28; CDR3 DNA: TGTGCCAGCAGTTTCTATGGTCCTAGCACAGATACGCAGTATTTT; CDR3 protein: CASSFYGPSTDTQYF
clone size: once; J gene: TRBJ2-7; D gene: TRBD1; V gene: TRBV7-2; CDR3 DNA: TGTGCCAGCAGCTTAGACAGGGGTTACGAGCAGTACTTC; CDR3 protein: CASSLDRGYEQYF
clone size: NA; J gene: TRBJ1-2; D gene: NA; V gene: TRBV18; CDR3 DNA: TGTGCCAGCTCACCAGACGACAGGATGAGTGGCTACACCTTC; CDR3 protein: CASSPDDRMSGYTF
clone size: once; J gene: TRBJ2-7; D gene: NA; V gene: TRBV27; CDR3 DNA: TGTGCCAGCAGTTTCTCAGAGGGCAGCCTGACCTACGAGCAGTACTTC; CDR3 protein: CASSFSEGSLTYEQYF
clone size: NA; J gene: TRBJ2-3; D gene: NA; V gene: TRBV7-8; CDR3 DNA: TGTGCCAGCAGCCCCCCGGGGGAGTGGTATTTT; CDR3 protein: CASSPPGEWYF
clone size: NA; J gene: TRBJ1-5; D gene: NA; V gene: TRBV30; CDR3 DNA: TGTGCCTGGAGTGGAGACAGTAATAGCAATCAGCCCCAGCATTTT; CDR3 protein: CAWSGDSNSNQPQHF
clone size: once; J gene: TRBJ1-2; D gene: NA; V gene: TRBV27; CDR3 DNA: TGTGCCATCCGGGCTGACTATGGCTACACCTTC; CDR3 protein: CAIRADYGYTF
clone size: NA; J gene: TRBJ2-3; D gene: TRBD1; V gene: TRBV29-1; CDR3 DNA: TGCAGCGCCTTCCTCCGGGACAGGGCACCTTCTAGCACAGATACGCAGTATTTT; CDR3 protein: CSAFLRDRAPSSTDTQYF
clone size: NA; J gene: TRBJ1-2; D gene: TRBD1; V gene: TRBV9; CDR3 DNA: TGTGCCAGCACGAAAGGGGGACAGGACTATGGCTACACCTTC; CDR3 protein: CASTKGGQDYGYTF